This T cell receptor (beta chain) was obtained from a study of blood T cell repertoires in COVID-19. Study background: Both acute and convalescent COVID-19 samples were obtained from the United States, Italy and Spain. T cells, B-cell-depleted T cells, or PBMCs supplied cDNA or gDNA.

How the authors handled the data: Nucleated cell counts were estimated from reference gene primer amplification. Clones were read by immunoSEQ multiplex PCR, and TCRdb kept only the in-frame ones, dropping some. V and J calls and clone size are copied from that table; D and trimming were computed from the DNA. This table holds approximately 260,000 clones, around 82% found once. Germline assignment: CDR1 MDHEN and CDR2 SYDVKM. This CDR3 has 15 amino acids. V lost 4 bases and J lost 7, with 17 bases in between. This TCR was recovered from an elderly woman with active or convalescent COVID-19. Sequencing was carried out using peripheral blood. This rearrangement joins TRBV28 to TRBJ1-5; no clear D gene. CDR3 DNA sequence: TGTGCCAGCAGTTCATTTACCCCAGGTGGACAGCCCCAGCATTTT. This sequence encodes CASSSFTPGGQPQHF.